This entry is about one T cell receptor (beta chain). Germline V gene lookup returns CDR1 SGHTS and CDR2 YDEGEE. CDR3 length: 17 residues. V gave up 7 bases and J gave up 2 bases; unmatched junction bases: 16. These data originate in a study of shared clonotypes between healthy human individuals. Repertoires were generated with immunoSEQ multiplex PCR, while TCRdb's copy carries only in-frame clones and drops some. The sample holds nearly 2 million clones, about 95% seen once. The naive CD8 fraction comprised CD45RO-negative cells positively selected for CCR7 and excluded terminally differentiated effector memory CD45RA+ cells.

The receptor was isolated from a man aged 18 to 35 in good health. The sequenced sample consisted of naive CD8+ T cells sorted from blood. The V call is TRBV5-8, the J call TRBJ2-7, with TRBD1 matching over 9 bases. The CDR3 reads CASGDREEKPGPYEQYF. The CDR3 bases are TGTGCCAGCGGGGACAGGGAGGAGAAGCCCGGCCCCTACGAGCAGTACTTC.